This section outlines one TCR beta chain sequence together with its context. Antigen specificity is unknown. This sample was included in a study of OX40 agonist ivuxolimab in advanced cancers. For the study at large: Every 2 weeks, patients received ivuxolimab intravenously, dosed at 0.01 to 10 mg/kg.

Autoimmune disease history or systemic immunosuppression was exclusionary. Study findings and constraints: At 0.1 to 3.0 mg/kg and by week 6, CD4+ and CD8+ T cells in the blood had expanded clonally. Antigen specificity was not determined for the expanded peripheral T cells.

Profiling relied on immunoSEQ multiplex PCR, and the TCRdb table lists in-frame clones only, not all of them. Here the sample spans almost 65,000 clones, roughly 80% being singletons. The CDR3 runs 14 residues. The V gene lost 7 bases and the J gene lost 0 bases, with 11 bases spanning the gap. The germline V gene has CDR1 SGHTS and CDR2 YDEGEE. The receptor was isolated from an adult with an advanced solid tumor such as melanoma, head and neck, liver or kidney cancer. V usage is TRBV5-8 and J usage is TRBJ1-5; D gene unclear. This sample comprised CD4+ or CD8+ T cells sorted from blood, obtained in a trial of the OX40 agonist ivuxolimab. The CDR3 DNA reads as TGTGCCAGCTGTCAGGTTTTTAGCAATCAGCCCCAGCATTTT. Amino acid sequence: CASCQVFSNQPQHF.